Presented here are 6 T cell receptor beta chains from one specimen sequenced in a study of blood T cell repertoires in COVID-19. TCRdb's copy holds only in-frame clones and misses some; the assay was immunoSEQ multiplex PCR. The repertoire holds some 180,000 clones, with about 70% as singletons. Sequenced material: peripheral blood. The source of these receptors is a woman in her fifties or sixties with active or convalescent COVID-19.

The chain is built from TRBV7-2 and TRBJ2-3, with 13 bases matching TRBD2. V lost 1 base, J lost 2 bases, and 6 bases stayed unmatched. This CDR3 comprises 18 residues. Germline CDR1 SGHTA, CDR2 FQGNSA. The CDR3 loop is CASSLVALAGGNTDTQYF. In nucleotides, the CDR3 is TGTGCCAGCAGCTTAGTCGCACTAGCGGGGGGGAACACAGATACGCAGTATTTT. The full variable domain, in which reference TRBV7-2 and TRBJ2-3 provide the parts outside the CDR3, is GAGVSQSPSNKVTEKGKDVELRCDPISGHTALYWYRQSLGQGLEFLIYFQGNSAPDKSGLPSDRFSAERTGGSVSTLTIQRTQQEDSAVYLCASSLVALAGGNTDTQYFGPGTRLTVL.

This chain joins TRBV7-2 and TRBJ2-5, with 8 nucleotides matching TRBD2. The germline CDR1 and CDR2 sequences are SGHTA and FQGNSA. There are 16 residues in the CDR3. J gave up 2 bases and V 0 bases, and 5 bases lay outside the gene matches. The CDR3 DNA reads TGTGCCAGCAGCTTAGCCGGGACTAGAGGACAAGAGACCCAGTACTTC. Protein sequence: CASSLAGTRGQETQYF.

In DNA form, the CDR3 reads TGTGCCAGCCTCCCTCTCGGGCTAGCGCTCTACGAGCAGTACTTC. This encodes CASLPLGLALYEQYF. The chain couples TRBV28 to TRBJ2-7, with a tentative D call TRBD2 (6 bases). V was pared by 8 bases and J by 3 bases, with 20 bases between. The CDR3 totals 15 residues. In germline, CDR1 is MDHEN, CDR2 SYDVKM.

The chain uses TRBV30 and TRBJ1-6; D gene ambiguous. This CDR3 comprises 13 residues. Trimming removed 2 bases from V and 8 bases from J, with 10 bases in between. Germline values: CDR1 GTSNPN, CDR2 SVGIG (reference sequence). The CDR3 bases are TGTGCCTGGAGTACCGGGGTTGATTCACCCCTCCACTTT. It yields the protein CAWSTGVDSPLHF.

This sequence joins TRBV7-2 and TRBJ2-7, with 9 nucleotides matching TRBD2. This CDR3 has 15 amino acids. V lost 2 bases to trimming and J lost 5 bases; unmatched junction nucleotides: 7. Per germline, CDR1 SGHTA and CDR2 FQGNSA. Here the CDR3 DNA reads TGTGCCAGCAGCTTAAAGCGGGAGGTCTTCAACGAGCAGTACTTC. It specifies CASSLKREVFNEQYF.

The table lists this clone with a few counts. This chain joins TRBV10-3 and TRBJ2-3; D ambiguous. Per the germline V gene, CDR1 is ENHRY and CDR2 is SYGVKD. Trimming pared 0 bases from V and 6 bases from J, leaving 7 bases between. CDR3 length: 13 residues. CDR3 amino acids: CAISESAEDTQYF. CDR3 sequence (DNA): TGTGCCATCAGTGAGTCGGCGGAGGATACGCAGTATTTT.